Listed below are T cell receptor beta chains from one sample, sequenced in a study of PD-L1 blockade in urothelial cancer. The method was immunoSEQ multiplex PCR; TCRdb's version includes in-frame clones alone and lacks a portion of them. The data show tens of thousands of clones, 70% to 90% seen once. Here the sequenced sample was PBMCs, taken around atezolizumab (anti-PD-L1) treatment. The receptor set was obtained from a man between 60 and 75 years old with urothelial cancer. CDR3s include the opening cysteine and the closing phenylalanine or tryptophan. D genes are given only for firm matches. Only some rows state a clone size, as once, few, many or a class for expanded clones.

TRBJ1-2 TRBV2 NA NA CASTEGAPLF TGTGCCAGCACCGAGGGAGCCCCGCTTTTC
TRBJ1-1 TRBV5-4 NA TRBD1 CASSLDRGYTEAFF TGTGCCAGCAGCTTGGACAGGGGATACACTGAAGCTTTCTTT
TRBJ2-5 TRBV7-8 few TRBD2 CASSRTSAETQYF TGTGCCAGCAGCAGGACTAGCGCGGAGACCCAGTACTTC
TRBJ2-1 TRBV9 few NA CASSDDMSSYNEQFF TGTGCCAGCAGCGACGACATGAGCTCCTACAATGAGCAGTTCTTC
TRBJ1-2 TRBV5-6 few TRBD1 CASSWTGLNYGYTF TGTGCCAGCAGTTGGACAGGGCTTAACTATGGCTACACCTTC
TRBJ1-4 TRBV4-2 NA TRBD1 CASSQGDRGAANEKLFF TGTGCCAGCAGCCAGGGGGACAGGGGAGCGGCTAATGAAAAACTGTTTTTT
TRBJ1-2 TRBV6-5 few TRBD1 CATRTGVSHGYTF TGTGCCACCAGAACAGGGGTATCCCATGGCTACACCTTC
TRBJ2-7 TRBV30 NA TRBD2 CAWRPPPGGGPYEQYF TGTGCCTGGAGGCCCCCTCCGGGCGGGGGTCCCTACGAGCAGTACTTC
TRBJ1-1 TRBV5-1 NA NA CASSLDGLNTEAFF TGCGCCAGCAGCTTGGACGGTCTGAACACTGAAGCTTTCTTT
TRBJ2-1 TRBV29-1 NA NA CSGRNEQGEGSYNEQFF TGCAGCGGCCGAAACGAACAGGGGGAGGGGTCCTACAATGAGCAGTTCTTC
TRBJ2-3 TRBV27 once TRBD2 CASSFSSGGHTDTQYF TGTGCCAGCAGTTTCTCCTCGGGAGGTCACACAGATACGCAGTATTTT
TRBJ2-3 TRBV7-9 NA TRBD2 CASSSTSGGTFTDTQYF TGTGCCAGCAGTTCGACTAGCGGGGGGACATTCACAGATACGCAGTATTTT
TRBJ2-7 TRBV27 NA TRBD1 CASSGRTGGKWEQYF TGTGCCAGCAGTGGCCGGACAGGGGGCAAATGGGAGCAGTACTTC
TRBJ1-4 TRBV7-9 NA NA CASSLALTAFNEKLFF TGTGCCAGCAGCTTAGCGCTCACAGCCTTTAATGAAAAACTGTTTTTT
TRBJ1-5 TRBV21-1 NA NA CASSPRLRTLISNQPQHF TGTGCCAGCAGCCCACGGCTAAGGACACTAATTAGCAATCAGCCCCAGCATTTT
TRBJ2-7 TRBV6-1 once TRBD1 CASSLRTGATYEQYF TGTGCCAGCAGTCTCCGGACAGGGGCGACCTACGAGCAGTACTTC
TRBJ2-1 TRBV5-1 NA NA CASSAAAPYNEQFF TGCGCCAGCAGCGCAGCGGCCCCTTACAATGAGCAGTTCTTC
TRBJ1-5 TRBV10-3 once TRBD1 CATRTGGANQPQHF TGTGCCACCCGGACAGGGGGCGCGAATCAGCCCCAGCATTTT
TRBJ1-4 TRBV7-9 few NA CASSTRQQRNEKLFF TGTGCCAGCAGCACCCGACAGCAACGTAATGAAAAACTGTTTTTT
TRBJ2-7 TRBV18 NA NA CASSPGPGATYEQYF TGTGCCAGCTCACCAGGGCCTGGCGCTACCTACGAGCAGTACTTC
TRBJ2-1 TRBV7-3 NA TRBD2 CASSSGTSGGAGYNEQFF TGTGCCAGCAGCTCCGGGACTAGCGGGGGGGCTGGCTACAATGAGCAGTTCTTC
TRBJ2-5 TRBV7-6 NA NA CASSFAGETQYF TGTGCCAGCAGCTTTGCGGGCGAGACCCAGTACTTC
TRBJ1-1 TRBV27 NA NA CASSLYRRNTEAFF TGTGCCAGCAGTTTATACAGGCGGAACACTGAAGCTTTCTTT
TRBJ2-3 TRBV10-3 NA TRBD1 CAISTGQSTDTQYF TGTGCCATCAGTACGGGACAGAGCACAGATACGCAGTATTTT
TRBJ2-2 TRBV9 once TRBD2 CASSPRLAGGPGGTGELFF TGTGCCAGCAGCCCCAGACTAGCGGGGGGTCCCGGCGGGACCGGGGAGCTGTTTTTT
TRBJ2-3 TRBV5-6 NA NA CASSLAGTDTQYF TGTGCCAGCAGCTTGGCGGGGACAGATACGCAGTATTTT
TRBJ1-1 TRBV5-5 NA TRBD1 CASSWDRGRTEAFF TGTGCCAGCAGCTGGGACAGGGGAAGAACTGAAGCTTTCTTT
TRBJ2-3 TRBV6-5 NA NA CASSPQGPSTDTQYF TGTGCCAGCAGCCCACAGGGACCTAGCACAGATACGCAGTATTTT
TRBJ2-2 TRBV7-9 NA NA CASRTAPSRTGELFF TGTGCCAGCAGGACAGCTCCCTCGAGAACCGGGGAGCTGTTTTTT
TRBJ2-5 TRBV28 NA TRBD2 CASSLLRGQETQYF TGTGCCAGCAGTTTATTGCGGGGGCAAGAGACCCAGTACTTC
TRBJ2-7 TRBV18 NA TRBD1 CASSRIPGQRNYEQYF TGTGCCAGCTCACGCATCCCGGGACAGCGAAACTACGAGCAGTACTTC
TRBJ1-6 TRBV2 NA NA CASSGGGTSSPLHF TGTGCCAGCAGTGGGGGCGGTACGAGTTCACCCCTCCACTTT
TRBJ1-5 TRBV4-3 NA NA CASSQTQGSNQPQHF TGCGCCAGCAGCCAAACGCAGGGGAGCAATCAGCCCCAGCATTTT
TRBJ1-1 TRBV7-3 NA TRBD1 CASGLGTGGLTEAFF TGTGCCAGCGGTCTAGGGACAGGGGGCCTCACTGAAGCTTTCTTT
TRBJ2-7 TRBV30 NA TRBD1 CAWRPGTVLSSYEQYF TGTGCCTGGAGGCCGGGGACAGTCCTTAGCTCCTACGAGCAGTACTTC
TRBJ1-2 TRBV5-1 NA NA CASSPFGGEGYGYTF TGCGCCAGCAGCCCGTTCGGAGGAGAAGGGTATGGCTACACCTTC
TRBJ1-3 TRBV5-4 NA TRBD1 CASSQTGTEGNTIYF TGTGCCAGCAGCCAGACCGGGACAGAAGGAAACACCATATATTTT
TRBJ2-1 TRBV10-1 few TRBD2 CASSEGRAGVQFF TGCGCCAGCAGTGAGGGAAGGGCGGGGGTGCAGTTCTTC
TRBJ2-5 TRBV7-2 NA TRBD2 CASSLAGTSVQYF TGTGCCAGCAGCTTAGCGGGGACTAGCGTCCAGTACTTC
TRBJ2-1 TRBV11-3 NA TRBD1 CASSVGQGYNEQFF TGTGCCAGCAGCGTAGGACAGGGCTACAATGAGCAGTTCTTC
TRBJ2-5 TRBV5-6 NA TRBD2 CASSRDWTSGGDQETQYF TGTGCCAGCAGCCGGGACTGGACTAGCGGGGGCGACCAAGAGACCCAGTACTTC
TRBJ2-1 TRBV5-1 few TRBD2 CASSWTSGGAANEQFF TGCGCCAGCAGCTGGACTAGCGGGGGAGCTGCGAATGAGCAGTTCTTC
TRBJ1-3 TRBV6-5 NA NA CASTDGVGSGNTIYF TGTGCCAGCACCGACGGGGTTGGCTCTGGAAACACCATATATTTT
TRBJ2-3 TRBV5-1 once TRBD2 CASSRGTSGGNTQYF TGCGCCAGCAGCCGTGGGACTAGCGGGGGAAATACGCAGTATTTT
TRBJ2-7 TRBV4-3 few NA CASSQAGKAYEQYF TGCGCCAGCAGCCAAGCGGGTAAGGCCTACGAGCAGTACTTC
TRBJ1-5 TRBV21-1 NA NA CASSKNGGERDQPQHF TGTGCCAGCAGCAAAAATGGGGGGGAGAGAGATCAGCCCCAGCATTTT
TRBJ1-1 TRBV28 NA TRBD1 CASSLTGTGDDTEAFF TGTGCCAGCAGCCTTACGGGGACAGGGGATGACACTGAAGCTTTCTTT
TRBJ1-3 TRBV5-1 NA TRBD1 CASSSGQGGNTIYF TGCGCCAGCAGCTCCGGACAGGGTGGAAACACCATATATTTT
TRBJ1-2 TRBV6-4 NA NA CASSPGVVGYGYTF TGTGCCAGCAGTCCAGGGGTCGTCGGCTATGGCTACACCTTC